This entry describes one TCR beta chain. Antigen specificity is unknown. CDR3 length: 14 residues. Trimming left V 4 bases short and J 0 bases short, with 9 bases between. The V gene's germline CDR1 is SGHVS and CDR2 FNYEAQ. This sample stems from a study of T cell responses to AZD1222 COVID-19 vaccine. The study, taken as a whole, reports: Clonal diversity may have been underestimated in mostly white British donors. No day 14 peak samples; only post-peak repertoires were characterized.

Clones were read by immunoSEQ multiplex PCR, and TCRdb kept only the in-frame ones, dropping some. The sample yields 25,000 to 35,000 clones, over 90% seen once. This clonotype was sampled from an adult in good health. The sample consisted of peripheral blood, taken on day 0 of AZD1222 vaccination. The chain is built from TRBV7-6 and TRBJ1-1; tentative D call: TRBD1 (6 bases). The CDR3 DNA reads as TGTGCCAGCAGCTCACGACAGGTGAACACTGAAGCTTTCTTT. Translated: CASSSRQVNTEAFF.